This T cell receptor beta chain was found in a study of CD8 T cells in ankylosing spondylitis. Trimming removed 2 bases from V and 6 bases from J, with 10 bases in between. CDR3 size: 13 residues. The germline CDR1 and CDR2 sequences are SGHDN and FVKESK. Study-level points and caveats: Significant enrichment of disease-linked clones was reportedly seen in matched ankylosing spondylitis synovial fluid. Clones linked to the disease showed a CD8+ phenotype. They occurred at relatively low frequencies in peripheral blood. Several of the motif variants were reported before in synovial fluid and blood from reactive arthritis. Among TCR beta sequences, a motif of fewer than 10 highly homologous variants appeared characteristic of ankylosing spondylitis blood.

In its sample, this clonotype was seen many times. Antigen specificity is unknown. Scientists made TCR beta libraries using quantitative 5'-RACE with molecular barcodes. TCRdb redid the calling of the 5' RACE reads with MiXCR, one entry per CDR3 protein. The data contain about 540,000 distinct CDR3 sequences, roughly 12% of them seen just once; the ten biggest clones take up nearly 7%. The receptor was derived from a male donor with ankylosing spondylitis. This chain links TRBV14 with TRBJ1-1; weak D call: TRBD1 (5 bases). The specimen sequenced was blood, either unsorted or a sorted T cell fraction (not recorded which). The chain's CDR3 is CASSQSSGPEAFF. The CDR3 region has the DNA TGTGCCAGCAGCCAAAGCTCAGGGCCTGAAGCTTTCTTT. The full variable domain, with the rest looked up from reference TRBV14 and TRBJ1-1, is EAGVTQFPSHSVIEKGQTVTLRCDPISGHDNLYWYRRVMGKEIKFLLHFVKESKQDESGMPNNRFLAERTGGTYSTLKVQPAELEDSGVYFCASSQSSGPEAFFGQGTRLTVV.